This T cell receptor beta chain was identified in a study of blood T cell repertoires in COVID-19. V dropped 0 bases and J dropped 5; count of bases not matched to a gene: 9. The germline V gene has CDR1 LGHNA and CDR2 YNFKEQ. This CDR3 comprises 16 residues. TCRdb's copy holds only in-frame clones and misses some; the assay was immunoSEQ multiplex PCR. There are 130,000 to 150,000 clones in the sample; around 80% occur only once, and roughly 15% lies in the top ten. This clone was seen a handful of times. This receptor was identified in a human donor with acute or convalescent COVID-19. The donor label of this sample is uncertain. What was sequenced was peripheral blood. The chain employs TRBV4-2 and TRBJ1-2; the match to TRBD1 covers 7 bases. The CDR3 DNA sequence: TGTGCCAGCAGCCAAGAAAGGCAGGGACAGATTTATGGCTACACCTTC. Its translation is CASSQERQGQIYGYTF.